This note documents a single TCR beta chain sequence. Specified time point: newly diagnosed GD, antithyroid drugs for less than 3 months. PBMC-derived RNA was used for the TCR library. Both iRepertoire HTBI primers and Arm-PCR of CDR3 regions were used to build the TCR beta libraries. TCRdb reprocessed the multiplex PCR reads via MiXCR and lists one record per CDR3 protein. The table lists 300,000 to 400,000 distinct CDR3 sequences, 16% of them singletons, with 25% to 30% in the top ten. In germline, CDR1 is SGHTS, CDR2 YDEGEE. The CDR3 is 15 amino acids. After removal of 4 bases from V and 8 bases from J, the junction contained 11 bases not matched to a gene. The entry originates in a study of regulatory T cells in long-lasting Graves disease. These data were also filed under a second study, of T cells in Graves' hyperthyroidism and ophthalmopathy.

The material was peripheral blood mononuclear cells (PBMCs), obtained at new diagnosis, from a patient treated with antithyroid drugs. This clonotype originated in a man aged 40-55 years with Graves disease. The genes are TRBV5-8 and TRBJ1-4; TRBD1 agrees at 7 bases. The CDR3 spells CASSLGPGGREKLFF. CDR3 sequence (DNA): TGTGCCAGCAGCCTTGGCCCAGGGGGAAGGGAAAAACTGTTTTTT.